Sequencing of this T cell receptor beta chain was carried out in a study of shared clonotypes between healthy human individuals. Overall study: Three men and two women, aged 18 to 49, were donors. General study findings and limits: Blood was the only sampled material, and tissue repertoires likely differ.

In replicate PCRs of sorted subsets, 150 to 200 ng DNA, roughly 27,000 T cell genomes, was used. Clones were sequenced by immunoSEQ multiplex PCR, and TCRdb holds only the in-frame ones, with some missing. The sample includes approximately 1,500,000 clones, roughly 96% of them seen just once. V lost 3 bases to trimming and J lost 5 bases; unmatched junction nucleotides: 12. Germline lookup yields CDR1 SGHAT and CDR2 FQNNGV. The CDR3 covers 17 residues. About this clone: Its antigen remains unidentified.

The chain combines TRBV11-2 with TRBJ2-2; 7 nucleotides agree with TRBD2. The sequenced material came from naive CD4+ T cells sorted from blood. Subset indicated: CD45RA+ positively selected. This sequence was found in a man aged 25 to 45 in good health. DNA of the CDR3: TGTGCCAGCAGCTTCCGACGAAAACGGGAGGTGACCGGGGAGCTGTTTTTT. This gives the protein CASSFRRKREVTGELFF.